This T cell receptor (beta chain) was recorded in a study of early T cells in non-severe SARS-CoV-2 infection. Individual cDNA molecules carried attached unique molecular identifiers. TCRdb redid the calling of the 5' RACE reads with MiXCR, one entry per CDR3 protein. The repertoire holds approximately 76,000 distinct CDR3 sequences, about an eighth seen once, with roughly 1.3% in the top ten. There are 14 residues in the CDR3. CDR1 is LGHNA, CDR2 YNFKEQ, per germline. Trimming removed 0 bases from V and 7 bases from J, with 12 bases in between. Study findings and constraints: VDJdb matching, biased toward anti-spike CD8 responses, missed private and CD4 specificities.

This clonotype came up many times. Its antigen is not identified. The sequencing sample was made of whole blood. V is TRBV4-2 and J is TRBJ1-1; unclear D gene. The source is an adult who was a healthcare worker with PCR-confirmed SARS-CoV-2 infection or an uninfected control (not recorded which). The CDR3 sequence is CASSQDAWEVEAFF. CDR3 DNA: TGTGCCAGCAGCCAAGACGCATGGGAGGTTGAAGCTTTCTTT.